This T cell receptor (beta chain) came from a study of cytomegalovirus exposure and HLA in healthy donors. The PCR was carried out with 60 Vbeta primers and 13 Jbeta primers. Here immunoSEQ multiplex PCR was the method, and the copy in TCRdb shows in-frame clones only, minus some. This table lists roughly 100,000 clones. For this clone: What it binds is unknown.

Study-wide points: According to reports, the classifier identified cytomegalovirus status with high specificity and sensitivity.

The V segment lost 8 bases and the J segment 7 bases; nucleotides outside the gene matches: 12. This CDR3 comprises 15 residues. From germline, CDR1 is SNHLY and CDR2 FYNNEI. Material for sequencing was PBMCs. This TCR came from a middle-aged man in good health and CMV-seronegative. The gene calls are TRBV2 and TRBJ2-1; 9 positions agree with TRBD2. CDR3 nucleotide sequence: TGTGCCAGCCAAGAGCTAGCGGGAAAGGGGAATGAGCAGTTCTTC. As protein: CASQELAGKGNEQFF.